The count of the clone carrying this TCR beta chain is one. Those enrolled, adults aged roughly 18 to 95 years, came from roughly 22 US areas. The sample originates from a study of blood T cell repertoires in COVID-19. Study information: Researchers got acute and convalescent COVID-19 samples from the United States, Italy and Spain.

The CDR3 runs 16 residues. V shed 6 bases and J 3 bases; nucleotides not matched to a gene: 10. The V gene's germline CDR1 is MDHEN and CDR2 SYDVKM. Some clones are missing from TCRdb's copy, which holds only in-frame ones; the method was immunoSEQ multiplex PCR. Found here are 200,000 to 250,000 clones, around 87% of them singletons; the top ten hold approximately 3.5%. The sequenced sample consisted of PBMCs or T cells enriched from blood (not recorded which). The rearrangement uses TRBV28 and TRBJ2-7; 11 nucleotides agree with TRBD2. This clonotype was sampled from a woman between 18 and 29 years old in a cohort exposed to, infected with or recovered from COVID-19 (not recorded which). This CDR3 is CASRQGLAARVYEQYF. CDR3 sequence (DNA): TGTGCCAGCAGGCAGGGACTAGCGGCCAGAGTCTACGAGCAGTACTTC.